Listed below are T cell receptor beta chains from one sample, sequenced in a study of blood T cell repertoires in COVID-19. TCRdb keeps only in-frame clones here, not all; method: immunoSEQ multiplex PCR. The data contain around 700,000 clones, approximately 90% of them seen just once; the ten biggest clones take up under 0.3%. Sequenced sample: peripheral blood. These receptors originate from a woman younger than 30 with acute or convalescent COVID-19. The CDR3 runs from the conserved cysteine through the conserved F or W. The D gene is left open where the match is weak. The size entry is marked missing in some rows and otherwise reads once, few, many or a size class.

cdr3_nt: TGTGCCTGGAGTGTAGGACACCTTGGAAACACCATATATTTT
cdr3_aa: CAWSVGHLGNTIYF
clone_size: -
d_call: -
v_call: TRBV30
j_call: TRBJ1-3
cdr3_length: 14

cdr3_nt: TGCGCCAGCAGCCAAGAAGTCCGGGGATCACCCCTCCACTTT
cdr3_aa: CASSQEVRGSPLHF
clone_size: -
d_call: -
v_call: TRBV4-1
j_call: TRBJ1-6
cdr3_length: 14

cdr3_nt: TGTGCCAGCAGCCTCCAAGGACAGGGAGGCTACGAGCAGTACTTC
cdr3_aa: CASSLQGQGGYEQYF
clone_size: -
d_call: TRBD1
v_call: TRBV7-9
j_call: TRBJ2-7
cdr3_length: 15

cdr3_nt: TGTGCCAGCAGCTTATCCACAGGGTCCTATGGCTACACCTTC
cdr3_aa: CASSLSTGSYGYTF
clone_size: -
d_call: -
v_call: TRBV11-2
j_call: TRBJ1-2
cdr3_length: 14

cdr3_nt: TGCGCCAGCAGCCAAGCCGGACAGTACAATTCACCCCTCCACTTT
cdr3_aa: CASSQAGQYNSPLHF
clone_size: -
d_call: -
v_call: TRBV4-1
j_call: TRBJ1-6
cdr3_length: 15

cdr3_nt: TGTGCCAGCAGCAGATTACAGGGGGTGAATGAAGCTTTCTTT
cdr3_aa: CASSRLQGVNEAFF
clone_size: -
d_call: TRBD1
v_call: TRBV11-2
j_call: TRBJ1-1
cdr3_length: 14

cdr3_nt: TGTGCCAGCAGTGAGAAGGGGGGGAGGTGGCAGGAGAGTCTTAATCAGCCCCAGCATTTT
cdr3_aa: CASSEKGGRWQESLNQPQHF
clone_size: -
d_call: -
v_call: TRBV6-1
j_call: TRBJ1-5
cdr3_length: 20

cdr3_nt: TGTGCCAGTAGTTTGGGGAAAGGACTAGGTGGCTACACCTTC
cdr3_aa: CASSLGKGLGGYTF
clone_size: -
d_call: -
v_call: TRBV19
j_call: TRBJ1-2
cdr3_length: 14

cdr3_nt: TGTGCCACTATGACAGGGTGGACCAAATCGCGTCAGCCCCAGCATTTT
cdr3_aa: CATMTGWTKSRQPQHF
clone_size: -
d_call: TRBD1
v_call: TRBV19
j_call: TRBJ1-5
cdr3_length: 16

cdr3_nt: TGTGCCATCACAGGGACTGGAAACACCATATATTTT
cdr3_aa: CAITGTGNTIYF
clone_size: -
d_call: -
v_call: TRBV10-3
j_call: TRBJ1-3
cdr3_length: 12

cdr3_nt: TGCGCCAGCAGCCAAGTAAGCCAGGGGGCTTCTGAAGCTTTCTTT
cdr3_aa: CASSQVSQGASEAFF
clone_size: -
d_call: TRBD1
v_call: TRBV4-3
j_call: TRBJ1-1
cdr3_length: 15

cdr3_nt: TGCGCCAGCGGGGACAGGGTCTCCTACGAGCAGTACTTC
cdr3_aa: CASGDRVSYEQYF
clone_size: -
d_call: TRBD1
v_call: TRBV10-2
j_call: TRBJ2-7
cdr3_length: 13

cdr3_nt: TGCGCCAGCAGCTTGGACAGGGGGGCTCGGGATTCACCCCTCCACTTT
cdr3_aa: CASSLDRGARDSPLHF
clone_size: -
d_call: TRBD1
v_call: TRBV5-1
j_call: TRBJ1-6
cdr3_length: 16

cdr3_nt: TGCGCCAGCAGCCCCCACGCCCCGGGACTACCGAACACCGGGGAGCTGTTTTTT
cdr3_aa: CASSPHAPGLPNTGELFF
clone_size: -
d_call: TRBD2
v_call: TRBV4-3
j_call: TRBJ2-2
cdr3_length: 18

cdr3_nt: TGTGCCAGCAGCTTTGGGGGGATGGACACTGAAGCTTTCTTT
cdr3_aa: CASSFGGMDTEAFF
clone_size: -
d_call: -
v_call: TRBV7-9
j_call: TRBJ1-1
cdr3_length: 14

cdr3_nt: TGTGCCAGTAGTACCGGACTAGCGGGGGTCATCACAGATACGCAGTATTTT
cdr3_aa: CASSTGLAGVITDTQYF
clone_size: -
d_call: TRBD2
v_call: TRBV19
j_call: TRBJ2-3
cdr3_length: 17

cdr3_nt: TGTGCCACCAGACCAGTGGGGGCCTCTAATGAAAAACTGTTTTTT
cdr3_aa: CATRPVGASNEKLFF
clone_size: -
d_call: -
v_call: TRBV10-3
j_call: TRBJ1-4
cdr3_length: 15

cdr3_nt: TGTGCCAGCAGTGATGAGAACGGGGTCTATGGCTACACCTTC
cdr3_aa: CASSDENGVYGYTF
clone_size: -
d_call: -
v_call: TRBV2
j_call: TRBJ1-2
cdr3_length: 14

cdr3_nt: TGCAGCGTTGGATCAGGGCCCCATCAGCCCCAGCATTTT
cdr3_aa: CSVGSGPHQPQHF
clone_size: few
d_call: -
v_call: TRBV29-1
j_call: TRBJ1-5
cdr3_length: 13